The rows below give T cell receptor beta chains drawn from one sample of a study of blood T cell repertoires in COVID-19. The method was immunoSEQ multiplex PCR; TCRdb's version includes in-frame clones alone and lacks a portion of them. The data hold about 200,000 clones, with roughly 88% observed a single time. Material for sequencing was PBMCs or T cells enriched from blood (not recorded which). The receptors derive from a man aged 35-49 years with acute COVID-19. The CDR3 runs from the conserved cysteine through the conserved F or W. The order of the fields is D gene, CDR3 length, clone size, V gene, J gene, CDR3 protein, CDR3 DNA. The D gene is left open where the match is weak. Size is stated for part of the rows, as once, few or many counts, or as a class when the clone is expanded.

D gene: TRBD2
CDR3 length: 15
clone size: NA
V gene: TRBV19
J gene: TRBJ2-7
CDR3 protein: CASSMTSGSDSGQYF
CDR3 DNA: TGTGCCAGTAGCATGACTAGCGGGAGTGATTCCGGGCAGTACTTC

D gene: NA
CDR3 length: 15
clone size: NA
V gene: TRBV6-5
J gene: TRBJ2-2
CDR3 protein: CASSRTLELGGELFF
CDR3 DNA: TGTGCCAGCAGTCGGACACTTGAGCTGGGCGGGGAGCTGTTTTTT

D gene: NA
CDR3 length: 14
clone size: NA
V gene: TRBV5-1
J gene: TRBJ2-2
CDR3 protein: CASSEGLSTGELFF
CDR3 DNA: TGCGCCAGCAGCGAGGGCTTAAGCACCGGGGAGCTGTTTTTT

D gene: NA
CDR3 length: 14
clone size: few
V gene: TRBV28
J gene: TRBJ1-6
CDR3 protein: CASLVGGENSPLHF
CDR3 DNA: TGTGCCAGCCTAGTCGGGGGAGAGAATTCACCCCTCCACTTT

D gene: TRBD1
CDR3 length: 14
clone size: NA
V gene: TRBV30
J gene: TRBJ2-4
CDR3 protein: CAWNPGQGKNIQYF
CDR3 DNA: TGTGCCTGGAATCCGGGACAGGGGAAAAACATTCAGTACTTC

D gene: NA
CDR3 length: 15
clone size: NA
V gene: TRBV28
J gene: TRBJ2-2
CDR3 protein: CASSLSGVGTGELFF
CDR3 DNA: TGTGCCAGCAGTTTATCGGGGGTTGGAACCGGGGAGCTGTTTTTT

D gene: TRBD2
CDR3 length: 17
clone size: NA
V gene: TRBV7-9
J gene: TRBJ2-3
CDR3 protein: CASSPRGALAGADTQYF
CDR3 DNA: TGTGCCAGCAGCCCAAGAGGCGCCCTAGCGGGAGCGGATACGCAGTATTTT

D gene: TRBD2
CDR3 length: 11
clone size: NA
V gene: TRBV20-1
J gene: TRBJ2-3
CDR3 protein: CSATSGIPQYF
CDR3 DNA: TGCAGTGCAACTAGCGGGATTCCGCAGTATTTT

D gene: NA
CDR3 length: 15
clone size: once
V gene: TRBV9
J gene: TRBJ2-3
CDR3 protein: CASSVDPARTDTQYF
CDR3 DNA: TGTGCCAGCAGCGTAGACCCCGCTAGGACAGATACGCAGTATTTT

D gene: NA
CDR3 length: 17
clone size: few
V gene: TRBV4-3
J gene: TRBJ1-3
CDR3 protein: CASSQTRSDFSGNTIYF
CDR3 DNA: TGCGCCAGCAGCCAAACCCGCTCCGACTTCTCTGGAAACACCATATATTTT

D gene: NA
CDR3 length: 15
clone size: NA
V gene: TRBV7-6
J gene: TRBJ1-2
CDR3 protein: CASSLGLQGSNGYTF
CDR3 DNA: TGTGCCAGCAGCTTAGGGCTCCAGGGGTCCAATGGCTACACCTTC

D gene: NA
CDR3 length: 13
clone size: NA
V gene: TRBV12-3/TRBV12-4
J gene: TRBJ1-4
CDR3 protein: CASSLKSYEKLFF
CDR3 DNA: TGTGCCAGCAGTTTAAAGAGTTATGAAAAACTGTTTTTT